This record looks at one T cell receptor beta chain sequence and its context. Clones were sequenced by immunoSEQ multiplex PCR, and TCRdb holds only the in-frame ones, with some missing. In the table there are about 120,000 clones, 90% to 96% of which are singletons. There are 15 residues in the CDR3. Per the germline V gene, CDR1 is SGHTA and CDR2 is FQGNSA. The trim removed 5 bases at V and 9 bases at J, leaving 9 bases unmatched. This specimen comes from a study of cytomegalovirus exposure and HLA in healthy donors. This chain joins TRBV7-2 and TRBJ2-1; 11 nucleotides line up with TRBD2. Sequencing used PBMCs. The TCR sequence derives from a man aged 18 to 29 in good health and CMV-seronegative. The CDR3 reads CASSLSGRAPGEQFF. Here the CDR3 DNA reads TGTGCCAGCAGCCTTAGCGGGAGGGCCCCGGGTGAGCAGTTCTTC.